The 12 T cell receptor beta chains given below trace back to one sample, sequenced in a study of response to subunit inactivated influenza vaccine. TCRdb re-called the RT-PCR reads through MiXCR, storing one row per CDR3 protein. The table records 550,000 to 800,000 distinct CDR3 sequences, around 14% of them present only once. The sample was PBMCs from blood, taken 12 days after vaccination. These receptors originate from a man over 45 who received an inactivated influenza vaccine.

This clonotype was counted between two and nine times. CDR3 DNA sequence: TGTGCCAGCAGTTTTGCGGAATACGAGCAGTACTTC. It yields the protein CASSFAEYEQYF. The chain couples TRBV12-3 or TRBV12-4 to TRBJ2-7, with D unclear. The length of the CDR3 is 12 residues. V was clipped by 3 bases and J by 4 bases, with 7 bases between them.

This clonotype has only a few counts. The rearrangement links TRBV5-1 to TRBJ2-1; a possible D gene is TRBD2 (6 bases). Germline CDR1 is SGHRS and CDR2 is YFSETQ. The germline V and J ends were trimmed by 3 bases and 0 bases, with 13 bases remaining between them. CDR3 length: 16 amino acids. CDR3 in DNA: TGCGCCAGCAGCTCCAATCGGGACTCCTCCTACAATGAGCAGTTCTTC. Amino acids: CASSSNRDSSYNEQFF.

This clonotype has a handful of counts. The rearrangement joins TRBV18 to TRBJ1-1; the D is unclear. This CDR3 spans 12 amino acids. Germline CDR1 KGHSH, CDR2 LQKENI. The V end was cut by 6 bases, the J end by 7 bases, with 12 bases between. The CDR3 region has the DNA TGTGCCAGCTCGTTCGACTGGGATGAAGCTTTCTTT. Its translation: CASSFDWDEAFF.

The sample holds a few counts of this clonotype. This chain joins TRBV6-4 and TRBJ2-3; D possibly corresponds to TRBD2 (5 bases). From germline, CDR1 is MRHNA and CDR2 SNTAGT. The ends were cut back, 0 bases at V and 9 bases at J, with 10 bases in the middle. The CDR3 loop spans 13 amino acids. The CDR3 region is CASSDSPSGTQYF. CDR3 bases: TGTGCCAGCAGTGACTCCCCGTCGGGGACGCAGTATTTT.

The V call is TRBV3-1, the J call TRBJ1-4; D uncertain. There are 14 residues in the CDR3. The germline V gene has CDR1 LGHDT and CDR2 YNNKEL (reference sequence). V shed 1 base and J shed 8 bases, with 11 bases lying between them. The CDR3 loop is CASSQGEGGEKLFF. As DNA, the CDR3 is TGTGCCAGCAGCCAAGGCGAGGGAGGGGAAAAACTGTTTTTT. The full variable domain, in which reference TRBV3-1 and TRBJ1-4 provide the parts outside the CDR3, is DTAVSQTPKYLVTQMGNDKSIKCEQNLGHDTMYWYKQDSKKFLKIMFSYNNKELIINETVPNRFSPKSPDKAHLNLHINSLELGDSAVYFCASSQGEGGEKLFFGSGTQLSVL.

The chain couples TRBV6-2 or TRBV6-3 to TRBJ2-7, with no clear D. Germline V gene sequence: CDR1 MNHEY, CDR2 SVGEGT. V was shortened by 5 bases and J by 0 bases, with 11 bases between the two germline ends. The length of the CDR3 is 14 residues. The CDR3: CASSGPGHSYEQYF. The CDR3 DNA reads TGTGCCAGCAGTGGTCCGGGCCACTCCTACGAGCAGTACTTC.

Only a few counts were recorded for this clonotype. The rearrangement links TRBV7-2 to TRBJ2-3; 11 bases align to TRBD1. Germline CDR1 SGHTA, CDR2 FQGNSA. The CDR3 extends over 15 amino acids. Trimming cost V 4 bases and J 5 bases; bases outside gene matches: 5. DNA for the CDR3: TGTGCCAGCAGCTCTGGACAGGGGGCGGGAGATACGCAGTATTTT. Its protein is CASSSGQGAGDTQYF.

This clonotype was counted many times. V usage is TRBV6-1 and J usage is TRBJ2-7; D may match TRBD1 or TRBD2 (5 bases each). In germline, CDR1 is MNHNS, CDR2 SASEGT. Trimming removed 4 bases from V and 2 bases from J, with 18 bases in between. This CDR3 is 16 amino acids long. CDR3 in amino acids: CASSVGPLDGAYEQYF. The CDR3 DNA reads TGTGCCAGCAGTGTGGGACCATTGGATGGGGCCTACGAGCAGTACTTC.

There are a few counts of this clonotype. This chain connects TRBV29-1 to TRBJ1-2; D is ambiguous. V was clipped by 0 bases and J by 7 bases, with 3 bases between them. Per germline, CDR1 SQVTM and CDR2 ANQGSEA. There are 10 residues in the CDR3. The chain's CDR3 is CSVEESGYTF. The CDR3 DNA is TGCAGCGTTGAAGAATCTGGCTACACCTTC.

The CDR3 region has the DNA TGTGCCAGCAGCCAGGGCGGCTACACCTTC. Protein: CASSQGGYTF. The chain combines TRBV3-1 with TRBJ1-2, with D unclear. V was clipped by 3 bases and J by 8 bases, with 4 bases between them. This CDR3 is built from 10 residues. Germline V gene lookup returns CDR1 LGHDT and CDR2 YNNKEL (reference sequence).

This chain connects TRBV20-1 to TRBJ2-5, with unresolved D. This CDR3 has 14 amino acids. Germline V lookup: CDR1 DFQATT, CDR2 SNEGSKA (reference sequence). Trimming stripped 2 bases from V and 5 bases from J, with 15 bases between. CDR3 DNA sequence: TGCAGTGCTAGAAAAGACGGACCCCCGGAGACCCAGTACTTC. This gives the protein CSARKDGPPETQYF.

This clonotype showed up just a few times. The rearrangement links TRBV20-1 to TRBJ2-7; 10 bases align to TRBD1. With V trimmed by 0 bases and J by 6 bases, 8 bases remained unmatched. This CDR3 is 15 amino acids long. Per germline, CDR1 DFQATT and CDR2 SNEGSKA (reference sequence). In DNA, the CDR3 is TGCAGTGCTAGAGATTCCCGACAGGGGGCTAGCGAGCAGTACTTC. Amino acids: CSARDSRQGASEQYF.